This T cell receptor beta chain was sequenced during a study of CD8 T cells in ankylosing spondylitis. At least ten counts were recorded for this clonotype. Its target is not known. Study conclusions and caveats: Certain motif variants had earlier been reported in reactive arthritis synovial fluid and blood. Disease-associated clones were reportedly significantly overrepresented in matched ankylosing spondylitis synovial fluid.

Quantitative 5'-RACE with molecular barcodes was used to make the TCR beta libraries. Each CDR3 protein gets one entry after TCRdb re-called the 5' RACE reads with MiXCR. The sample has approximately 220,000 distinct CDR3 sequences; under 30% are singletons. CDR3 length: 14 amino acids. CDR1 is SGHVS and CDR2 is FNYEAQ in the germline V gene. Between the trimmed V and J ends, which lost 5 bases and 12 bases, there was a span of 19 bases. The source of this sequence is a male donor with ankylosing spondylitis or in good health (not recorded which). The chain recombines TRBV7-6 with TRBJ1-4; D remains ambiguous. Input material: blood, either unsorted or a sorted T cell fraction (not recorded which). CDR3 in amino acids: CASSGPVGPAQLFF. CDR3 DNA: TGTGCCAGCAGCGGGCCTGTGGGCCCCGCGCAACTGTTTTTT.